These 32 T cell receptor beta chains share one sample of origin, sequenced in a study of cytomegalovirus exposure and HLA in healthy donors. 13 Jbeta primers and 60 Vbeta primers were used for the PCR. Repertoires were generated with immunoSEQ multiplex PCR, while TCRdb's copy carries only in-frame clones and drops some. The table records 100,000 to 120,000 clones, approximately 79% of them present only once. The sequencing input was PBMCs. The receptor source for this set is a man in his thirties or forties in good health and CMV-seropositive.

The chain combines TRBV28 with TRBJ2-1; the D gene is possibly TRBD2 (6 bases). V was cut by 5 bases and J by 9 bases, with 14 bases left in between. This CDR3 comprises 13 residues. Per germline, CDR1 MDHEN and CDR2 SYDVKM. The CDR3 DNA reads TGTGCCAGCAGTCCATACGGGGGAGCTGAGCAGTTCTTC. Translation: CASSPYGGAEQFF.

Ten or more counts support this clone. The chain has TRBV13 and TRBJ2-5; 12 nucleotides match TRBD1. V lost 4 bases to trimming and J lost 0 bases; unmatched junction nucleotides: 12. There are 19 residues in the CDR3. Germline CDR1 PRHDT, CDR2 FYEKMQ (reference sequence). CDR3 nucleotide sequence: TGTGCCAGCAGCTGGATCACAAAGGGACAGGGGGCGTACCAAGAGACCCAGTACTTC. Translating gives CASSWITKGQGAYQETQYF. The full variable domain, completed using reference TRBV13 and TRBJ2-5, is AAGVIQSPRHLIKEKRETATLKCYPIPRHDTVYWYQQGPGQDPQFLISFYEKMQSDKGSIPDRFSAQQFSDYHSELNMSSLELGDSALYFCASSWITKGQGAYQETQYFGPGTRLLVL.

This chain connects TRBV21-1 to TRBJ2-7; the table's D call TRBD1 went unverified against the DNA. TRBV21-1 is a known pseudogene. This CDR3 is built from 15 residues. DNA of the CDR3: TGTGCCAGCAGCTTACGGGACAGGGAGACCTACGAGCAGTACTTC. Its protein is CASSLRDRETYEQYF.

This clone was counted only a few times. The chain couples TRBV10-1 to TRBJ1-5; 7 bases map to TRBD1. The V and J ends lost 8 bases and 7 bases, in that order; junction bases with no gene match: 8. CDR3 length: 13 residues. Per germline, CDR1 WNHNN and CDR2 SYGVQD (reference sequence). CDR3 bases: TGCGCCAGCCGACAGGGCTGGGGACAGCCCCAGCATTTT. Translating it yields CASRQGWGQPQHF.

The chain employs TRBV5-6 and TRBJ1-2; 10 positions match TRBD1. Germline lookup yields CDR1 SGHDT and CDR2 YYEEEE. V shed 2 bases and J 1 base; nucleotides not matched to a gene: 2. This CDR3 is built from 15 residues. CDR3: CASSFGTGDNYGYTF. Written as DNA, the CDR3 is TGTGCCAGCAGCTTCGGGACAGGGGATAACTATGGCTACACCTTC.

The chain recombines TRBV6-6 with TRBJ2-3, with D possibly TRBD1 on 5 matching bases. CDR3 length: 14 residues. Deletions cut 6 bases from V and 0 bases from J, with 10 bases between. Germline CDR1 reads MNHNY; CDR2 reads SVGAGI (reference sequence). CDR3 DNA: TGTGCCAGCAGGAACAGGTGGAGCACAGATACGCAGTATTTT. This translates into CASRNRWSTDTQYF.

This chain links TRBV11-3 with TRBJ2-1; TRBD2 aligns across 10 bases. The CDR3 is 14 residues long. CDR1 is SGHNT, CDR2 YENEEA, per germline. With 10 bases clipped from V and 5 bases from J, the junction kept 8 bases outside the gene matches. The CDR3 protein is CATERGGPNNEQFF. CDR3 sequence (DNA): TGTGCCACCGAGCGGGGGGGCCCTAACAATGAGCAGTTCTTC.

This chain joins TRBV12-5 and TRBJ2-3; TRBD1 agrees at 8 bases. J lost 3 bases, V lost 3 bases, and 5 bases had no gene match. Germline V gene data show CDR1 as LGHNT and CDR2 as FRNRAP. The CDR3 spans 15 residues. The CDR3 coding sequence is TGTGCTAGTGGTTTTGGACAGGGTTGGACAGATACGCAGTATTTT. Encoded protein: CASGFGQGWTDTQYF.

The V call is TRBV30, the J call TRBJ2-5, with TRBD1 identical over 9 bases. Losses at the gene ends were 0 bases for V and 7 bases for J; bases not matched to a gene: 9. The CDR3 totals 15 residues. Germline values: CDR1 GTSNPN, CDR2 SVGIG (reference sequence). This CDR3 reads CAWSVDRGARGTQYF. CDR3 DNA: TGTGCCTGGAGTGTTGACAGGGGGGCCCGGGGGACCCAGTACTTC. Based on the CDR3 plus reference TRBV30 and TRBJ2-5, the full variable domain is SQTIHQWPATLVQPVGSPLSLECTVEGTSNPNLYWYRQAAGRGLQLLFYSVGIGQISSEVPQNLSASRPQDRQFILSSKKLLLSDSGFYLCAWSVDRGARGTQYFGPGTRLLVL.

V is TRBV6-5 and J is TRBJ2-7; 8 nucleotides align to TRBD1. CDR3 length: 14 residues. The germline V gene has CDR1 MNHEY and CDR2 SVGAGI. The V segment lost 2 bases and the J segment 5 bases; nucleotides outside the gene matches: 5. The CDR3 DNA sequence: TGTGCCAGCAGTTACGCCAGGGGGCAACACGAGCAGTACTTC. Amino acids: CASSYARGQHEQYF.

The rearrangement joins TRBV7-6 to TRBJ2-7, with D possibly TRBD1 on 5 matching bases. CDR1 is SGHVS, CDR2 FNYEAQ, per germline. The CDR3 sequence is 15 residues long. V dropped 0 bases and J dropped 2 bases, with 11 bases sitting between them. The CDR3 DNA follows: TGTGCCAGCAGCTTAGCTGATACAGGACCCTACGAGCAGTACTTC. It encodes CASSLADTGPYEQYF.

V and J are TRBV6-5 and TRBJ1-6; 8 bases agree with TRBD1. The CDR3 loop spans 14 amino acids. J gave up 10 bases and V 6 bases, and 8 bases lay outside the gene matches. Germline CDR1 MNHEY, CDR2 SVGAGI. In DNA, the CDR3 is TGTGCCAGCAGCGCGACGACAGGGGTCTCACCCCTCCACTTT. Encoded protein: CASSATTGVSPLHF.

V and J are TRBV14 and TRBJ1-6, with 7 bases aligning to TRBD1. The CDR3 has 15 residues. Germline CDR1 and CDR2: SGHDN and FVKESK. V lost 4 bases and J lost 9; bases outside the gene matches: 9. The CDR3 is CASSLSTGPGSPLHF. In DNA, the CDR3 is TGTGCCAGCAGCCTCTCGACAGGGCCGGGTTCACCCCTCCACTTT.

CDR3 protein: CASSLQGGINEQFF. In DNA, the CDR3 is TGTGCCAGCAGCTTGCAGGGTGGGATCAATGAGCAGTTCTTC. The V call is TRBV11-2, the J call TRBJ2-1; tentatively, D is TRBD1 (5 bases). Per germline, CDR1 SGHAT and CDR2 FQNNGV. There are 14 residues in the CDR3. V was trimmed by 3 bases and J by 6 bases, leaving 12 bases between them.

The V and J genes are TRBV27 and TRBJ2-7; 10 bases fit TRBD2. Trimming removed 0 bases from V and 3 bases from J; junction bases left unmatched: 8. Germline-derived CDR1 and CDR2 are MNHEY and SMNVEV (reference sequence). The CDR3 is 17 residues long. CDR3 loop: CASSLSSGLAVIYEQYF. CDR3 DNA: TGTGCCAGCAGTTTATCGAGTGGACTAGCGGTGATCTACGAGCAGTACTTC.

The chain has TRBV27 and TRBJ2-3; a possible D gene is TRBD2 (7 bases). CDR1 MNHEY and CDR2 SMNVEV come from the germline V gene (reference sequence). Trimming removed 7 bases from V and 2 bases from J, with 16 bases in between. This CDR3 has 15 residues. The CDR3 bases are TGTGCCAGCAAATCGGGGGGCTTTCTCACAGATACGCAGTATTTT. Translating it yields CASKSGGFLTDTQYF.

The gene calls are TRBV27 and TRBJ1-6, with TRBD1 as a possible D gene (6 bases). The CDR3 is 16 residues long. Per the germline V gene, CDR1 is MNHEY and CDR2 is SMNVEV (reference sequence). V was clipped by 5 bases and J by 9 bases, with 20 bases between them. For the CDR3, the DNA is TGTGCCAGCAGTGCCACAGGGCAAGGTATTGCTTCACCCCTCCACTTT. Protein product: CASSATGQGIASPLHF.

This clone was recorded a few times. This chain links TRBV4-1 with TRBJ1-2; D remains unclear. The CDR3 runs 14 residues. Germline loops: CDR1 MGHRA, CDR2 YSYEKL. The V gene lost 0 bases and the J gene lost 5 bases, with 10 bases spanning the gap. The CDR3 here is CASSQEERAYGYTF. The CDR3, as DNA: TGCGCCAGCAGCCAAGAGGAGAGGGCTTATGGCTACACCTTC.

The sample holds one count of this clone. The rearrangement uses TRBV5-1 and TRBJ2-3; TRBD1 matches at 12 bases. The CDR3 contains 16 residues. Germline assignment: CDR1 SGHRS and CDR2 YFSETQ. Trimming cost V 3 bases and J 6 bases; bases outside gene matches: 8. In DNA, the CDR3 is TGCGCCAGCAGCTCTCCGGGACAGGGGGCGGAGGATACGCAGTATTTT. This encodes CASSSPGQGAEDTQYF.

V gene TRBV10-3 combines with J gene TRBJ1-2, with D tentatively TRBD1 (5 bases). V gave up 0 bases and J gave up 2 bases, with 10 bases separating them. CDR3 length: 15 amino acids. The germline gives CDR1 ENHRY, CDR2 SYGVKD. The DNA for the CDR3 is TGTGCCATCAGTGAGTCAGGGGCCCGAAACTATGGCTACACCTTC. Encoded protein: CAISESGARNYGYTF.

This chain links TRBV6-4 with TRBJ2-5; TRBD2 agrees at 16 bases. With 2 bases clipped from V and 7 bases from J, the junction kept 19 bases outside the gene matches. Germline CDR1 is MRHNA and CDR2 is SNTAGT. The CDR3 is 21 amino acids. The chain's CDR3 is CASSDPDSPGTSGGAWGTQYF. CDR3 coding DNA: TGTGCCAGCAGTGACCCCGACAGCCCCGGGACTAGCGGGGGGGCCTGGGGGACCCAGTACTTC.

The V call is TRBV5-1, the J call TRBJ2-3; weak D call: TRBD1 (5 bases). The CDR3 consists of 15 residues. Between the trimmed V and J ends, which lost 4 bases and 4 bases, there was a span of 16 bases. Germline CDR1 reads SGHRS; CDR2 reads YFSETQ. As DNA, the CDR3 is TGCGCCAGCAGCCCAGGGCGCGGCGGTGCAGATACGCAGTATTTT. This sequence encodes CASSPGRGGADTQYF. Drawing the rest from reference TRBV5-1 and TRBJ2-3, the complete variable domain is KAGVTQTPRYLIKTRGQQVTLSCSPISGHRSVSWYQQTPGQGLQFLFEYFSETQRNKGNFPGRFSGRQFSNSRSEMNVSTLELGDSALYLCASSPGRGGADTQYFGPGTRLTVL.

The CDR3 coding sequence is TGTGCCAGCAGTCTAGGACAGGGGCATCGGAGAAACACCATATATTTT. Translated, it gives CASSLGQGHRRNTIYF. The chain uses TRBV7-6 and TRBJ1-3, with 9 nucleotides matching TRBD1. J gave up 5 bases and V 6 bases, and 11 bases lay outside the gene matches. Per the germline V gene, CDR1 is SGHVS and CDR2 is FNYEAQ. The CDR3 is 16 amino acids.

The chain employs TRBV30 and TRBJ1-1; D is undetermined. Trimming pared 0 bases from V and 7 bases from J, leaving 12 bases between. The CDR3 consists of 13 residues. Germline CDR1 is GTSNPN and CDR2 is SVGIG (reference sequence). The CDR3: CAWSVANFDEAFF. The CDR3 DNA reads TGTGCCTGGAGTGTTGCGAATTTCGATGAAGCTTTCTTT.

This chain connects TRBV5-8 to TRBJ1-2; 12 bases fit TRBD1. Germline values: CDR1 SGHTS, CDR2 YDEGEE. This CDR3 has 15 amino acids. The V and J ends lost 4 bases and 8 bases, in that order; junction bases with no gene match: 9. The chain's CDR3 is CASSVRDRGQWGYTF. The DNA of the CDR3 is TGTGCCAGCAGCGTCCGGGACAGGGGGCAGTGGGGCTACACCTTC.

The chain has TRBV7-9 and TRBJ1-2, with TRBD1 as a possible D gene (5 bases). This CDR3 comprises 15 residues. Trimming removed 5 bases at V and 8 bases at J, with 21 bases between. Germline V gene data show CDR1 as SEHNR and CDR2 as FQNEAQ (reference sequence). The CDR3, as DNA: TGTGCCAGCAGCCCGGGGGACGCCAGGATGGGGGGCTACACCTTC. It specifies CASSPGDARMGGYTF. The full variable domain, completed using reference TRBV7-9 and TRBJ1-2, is DTGVSQNPRHKITKRGQNVTFRCDPISEHNRLYWYRQTLGQGPEFLTYFQNEAQLEKSRLLSDRFSAERPKGSFSTLEIQRTEQGDSAMYLCASSPGDARMGGYTFGSGTRLTVV.

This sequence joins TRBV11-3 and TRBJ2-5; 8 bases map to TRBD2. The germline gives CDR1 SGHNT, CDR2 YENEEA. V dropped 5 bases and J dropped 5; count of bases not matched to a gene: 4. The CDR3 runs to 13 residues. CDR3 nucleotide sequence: TGTGCCAGCAGCCCCCAGCGGGGGGAGACCCAGTACTTC. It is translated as CASSPQRGETQYF.

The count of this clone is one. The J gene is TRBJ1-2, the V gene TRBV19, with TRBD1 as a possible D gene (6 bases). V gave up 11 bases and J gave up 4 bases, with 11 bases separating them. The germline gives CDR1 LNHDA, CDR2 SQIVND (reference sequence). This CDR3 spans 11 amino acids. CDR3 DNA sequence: TGTGCCGTCGGACAGCTCTATGGCTACACCTTC. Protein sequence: CAVGQLYGYTF.

CDR3: CASSSQRGGPISYEQYF. The CDR3 DNA follows: TGTGCCAGCAGCTCCCAGCGGGGGGGCCCTATATCCTACGAGCAGTACTTC. This rearrangement joins TRBV11-2 to TRBJ2-5; 10 nucleotides line up with TRBD2. The J call is uncertain, as TRBJ2-7 better fits the DNA end. CDR1 and CDR2 from the germline V gene are SGHAT and FQNNGV. This CDR3 contains 17 residues.

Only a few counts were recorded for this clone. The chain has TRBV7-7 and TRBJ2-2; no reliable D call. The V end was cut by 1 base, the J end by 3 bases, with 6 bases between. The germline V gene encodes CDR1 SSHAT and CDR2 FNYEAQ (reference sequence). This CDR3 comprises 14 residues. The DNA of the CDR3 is TGTGCCAGCAGCTTAGACGCAGACACCGGGGAGCTGTTTTTT. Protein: CASSLDADTGELFF.

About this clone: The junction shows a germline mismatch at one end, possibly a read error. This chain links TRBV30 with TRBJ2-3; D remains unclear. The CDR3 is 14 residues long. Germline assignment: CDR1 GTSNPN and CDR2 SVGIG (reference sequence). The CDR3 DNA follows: TGTGCCGTTCTGGTCCCTTTGAGCACAGATACCCAGTATTTT. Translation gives CAVLVPLSTDTQYF.

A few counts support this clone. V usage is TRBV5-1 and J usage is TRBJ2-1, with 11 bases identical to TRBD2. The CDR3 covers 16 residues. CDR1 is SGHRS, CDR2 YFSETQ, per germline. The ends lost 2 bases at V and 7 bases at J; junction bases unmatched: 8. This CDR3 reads CASSFSGGDHRNEQFF. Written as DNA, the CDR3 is TGCGCCAGCAGCTTTAGCGGGGGGGATCATAGGAATGAGCAGTTCTTC. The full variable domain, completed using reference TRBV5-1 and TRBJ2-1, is KAGVTQTPRYLIKTRGQQVTLSCSPISGHRSVSWYQQTPGQGLQFLFEYFSETQRNKGNFPGRFSGRQFSNSRSEMNVSTLELGDSALYLCASSFSGGDHRNEQFFGPGTRLTVL.